A selection of T cell receptor beta chains follows, all from one sample in a study of CD4 T cells in relation to SARS-CoV-2 and coronaviruses. Data came from immunoSEQ multiplex PCR; TCRdb stores just in-frame clones and leaves some out. The table lists about 20,000 clones, about 80% of them singletons. The antigens for these receptors are not known. The sample taken for sequencing was CD4+ T cells from PBMCs, cultured in vitro. The receptors were sampled from a human donor in good health. CDR3s include the opening cysteine and the closing phenylalanine or tryptophan. Fields, in order: V gene, J gene, D gene, clone size, CDR3 protein, CDR3 DNA. D genes are given only for firm matches. The listing skips clone size in some rows; elsewhere it reads once, few, many or a size class.

v_call: TRBV29-1; j_call: TRBJ2-3; d_call: -; clone_size: -; cdr3_aa: CSGSSEADTQYF; cdr3_nt: TGCAGCGGGTCGTCGGAGGCAGATACGCAGTATTTT
v_call: TRBV9; j_call: TRBJ2-1; d_call: TRBD2; clone_size: -; cdr3_aa: CASSVGTSLHEQFF; cdr3_nt: TGTGCCAGCAGCGTGGGGACTAGCCTTCATGAGCAGTTCTTC
v_call: TRBV2; j_call: TRBJ2-1; d_call: -; clone_size: -; cdr3_aa: CASSGGYEQFF; cdr3_nt: TGTGCCAGCAGTGGGGGGTATGAGCAGTTCTTC
v_call: TRBV18; j_call: TRBJ2-1; d_call: TRBD2; clone_size: -; cdr3_aa: CASSSLAGGLNNEQFF; cdr3_nt: TGTGCCAGCTCTTCCCTAGCGGGAGGTCTGAACAATGAGCAGTTCTTC
v_call: TRBV6-5; j_call: TRBJ2-2; d_call: -; clone_size: -; cdr3_aa: CASTWGRELTGELFF; cdr3_nt: TGTGCCAGCACCTGGGGGCGGGAGTTGACCGGGGAGCTGTTTTTT
v_call: TRBV3-1/TRBV3-2; j_call: TRBJ1-1; d_call: -; clone_size: -; cdr3_aa: CASSPPEILSTEAFF; cdr3_nt: TGTGCCAGCAGCCCCCCCGAGATTTTGAGCACTGAAGCTTTCTTT
v_call: TRBV7-9; j_call: TRBJ2-1; d_call: TRBD2; clone_size: -; cdr3_aa: CASSQMVRTSAYNEQFF; cdr3_nt: TGTGCCAGCAGCCAGATGGTCAGGACTAGCGCCTACAATGAGCAGTTCTTC
v_call: TRBV30; j_call: TRBJ1-5; d_call: TRBD1; clone_size: -; cdr3_aa: CAWSHRGNQPQHF; cdr3_nt: TGTGCCTGGAGTCACAGGGGGAATCAGCCCCAGCATTTT
v_call: TRBV11-2; j_call: TRBJ2-1; d_call: -; clone_size: -; cdr3_aa: CASSYGGTTEQFF; cdr3_nt: TGTGCCAGCAGCTATGGGGGAACGACTGAGCAGTTCTTC
v_call: TRBV7-3; j_call: TRBJ1-1; d_call: -; clone_size: -; cdr3_aa: CASSSGHLTEAFF; cdr3_nt: TGTGCCAGCAGCTCCGGACACCTCACTGAAGCTTTCTTT
v_call: TRBV11-2; j_call: TRBJ2-7; d_call: TRBD1; clone_size: -; cdr3_aa: CASSFFLTGGNYEQYF; cdr3_nt: TGTGCCAGCAGCTTCTTCCTGACAGGGGGAAACTACGAGCAGTACTTC
v_call: TRBV27; j_call: TRBJ1-4; d_call: -; clone_size: -; cdr3_aa: CASSLTPGTNEKLFF; cdr3_nt: TGTGCCAGCAGTTTAACGCCGGGAACTAATGAAAAACTGTTTTTT
v_call: TRBV10-3; j_call: TRBJ2-1; d_call: TRBD2; clone_size: -; cdr3_aa: CAISERTSPNEQFF; cdr3_nt: TGTGCCATCAGTGAAAGGACTAGCCCCAATGAGCAGTTCTTC
v_call: TRBV7-2; j_call: TRBJ2-1; d_call: -; clone_size: -; cdr3_aa: CASSLGYYNEQFF; cdr3_nt: TGTGCCAGCAGCTTAGGTTATTACAATGAGCAGTTCTTC
v_call: TRBV7-3; j_call: TRBJ2-5; d_call: TRBD2; clone_size: -; cdr3_aa: CASSPSGRAETQYF; cdr3_nt: TGTGCCAGCAGCCCGAGCGGGAGGGCAGAGACCCAGTACTTC
v_call: TRBV3-1/TRBV3-2; j_call: TRBJ2-7; d_call: -; clone_size: -; cdr3_aa: CASSQAGGITSEQYF; cdr3_nt: TGTGCCAGCAGCCAAGCGGGCGGGATCACTTCCGAGCAGTACTTC
v_call: TRBV18; j_call: TRBJ1-2; d_call: -; clone_size: -; cdr3_aa: CASSPPSGILGYTF; cdr3_nt: TGTGCCAGCTCACCACCTTCCGGGATCCTTGGCTACACCTTC
v_call: TRBV5-1; j_call: TRBJ1-4; d_call: -; clone_size: -; cdr3_aa: CASSFQGVNEKLFF; cdr3_nt: TGCGCCAGCAGCTTTCAGGGCGTTAATGAAAAACTGTTTTTT
v_call: TRBV7-2; j_call: TRBJ2-2; d_call: -; clone_size: -; cdr3_aa: CASSLSVTGELFF; cdr3_nt: TGTGCCAGCAGCTTATCGGTCACCGGGGAGCTGTTTTTT
v_call: TRBV2; j_call: TRBJ2-7; d_call: TRBD1; clone_size: -; cdr3_aa: CASSEVEGAEQYF; cdr3_nt: TGTGCCAGCAGTGAAGTAGAGGGGGCCGAGCAGTACTTC
v_call: TRBV4-1; j_call: TRBJ2-7; d_call: -; clone_size: -; cdr3_aa: CASSKRGDYEQYF; cdr3_nt: TGCGCCAGCAGCAAAAGGGGGGACTACGAGCAGTACTTC
v_call: TRBV6-1; j_call: TRBJ2-7; d_call: -; clone_size: -; cdr3_aa: CASSEVAGVSDEQYF; cdr3_nt: TGTGCCAGCAGTGAAGTGGCAGGGGTATCAGACGAGCAGTACTTC
v_call: TRBV11-2; j_call: TRBJ1-3; d_call: -; clone_size: -; cdr3_aa: CASSLGAASGNTIYF; cdr3_nt: TGTGCCAGCAGCTTAGGTGCAGCTTCTGGAAACACCATATATTTT
v_call: TRBV18; j_call: TRBJ1-5; d_call: TRBD1; clone_size: -; cdr3_aa: CASSPTGQENQPQHF; cdr3_nt: TGTGCCAGCTCACCGACTGGACAGGAGAATCAGCCCCAGCATTTT
v_call: TRBV2; j_call: TRBJ2-6; d_call: -; clone_size: -; cdr3_aa: CASLGVSGANVLTF; cdr3_nt: TGTGCCAGCCTCGGCGTATCTGGGGCCAACGTCCTGACTTTC
v_call: TRBV19; j_call: TRBJ2-5; d_call: -; clone_size: -; cdr3_aa: CASSLTGLVEETQYF; cdr3_nt: TGTGCCAGTAGTCTCACAGGGCTAGTTGAAGAGACCCAGTACTTC
v_call: TRBV5-1; j_call: TRBJ1-1; d_call: -; clone_size: -; cdr3_aa: CASTIGSGGMNTEAFF; cdr3_nt: TGCGCCAGCACCATAGGGAGTGGGGGAATGAACACTGAAGCTTTCTTT
v_call: TRBV12-5; j_call: TRBJ2-1; d_call: TRBD2; clone_size: few; cdr3_aa: CASGLVVAGASNEQFF; cdr3_nt: TGTGCTAGTGGTTTGGTAGTAGCGGGAGCCTCGAATGAGCAGTTCTTC
v_call: TRBV15; j_call: TRBJ2-7; d_call: -; clone_size: -; cdr3_aa: CATSREVDREQYF; cdr3_nt: TGTGCCACCAGCAGAGAAGTAGACCGAGAGCAGTACTTC
v_call: TRBV10-1; j_call: TRBJ2-7; d_call: -; clone_size: -; cdr3_aa: CASSSEIYEQYF; cdr3_nt: TGCGCCAGCAGTTCGGAAATCTACGAGCAGTACTTC
v_call: TRBV12-3/TRBV12-4; j_call: TRBJ2-5; d_call: -; clone_size: -; cdr3_aa: CASSSRGETQYF; cdr3_nt: TGTGCCAGCAGTTCAAGGGGAGAGACCCAGTACTTC
v_call: TRBV10-1; j_call: TRBJ2-1; d_call: -; clone_size: -; cdr3_aa: CASSESLYSDNEQFF; cdr3_nt: TGCGCCAGCAGTGAGTCTTTGTATTCGGACAATGAGCAGTTCTTC
v_call: TRBV7-7; j_call: TRBJ2-5; d_call: TRBD2; clone_size: -; cdr3_aa: CASSLGLAGVETQYF; cdr3_nt: TGTGCCAGCAGCTTAGGACTAGCGGGAGTAGAGACCCAGTACTTC
v_call: TRBV10-1; j_call: TRBJ2-5; d_call: -; clone_size: -; cdr3_aa: CASSRRQRETQYF; cdr3_nt: TGCGCCAGCAGTAGAAGACAGAGAGAGACCCAGTACTTC
v_call: TRBV29-1; j_call: TRBJ1-1; d_call: -; clone_size: few; cdr3_aa: CSSFAGATEAFF; cdr3_nt: TGCAGCTCTTTTGCCGGGGCCACTGAAGCTTTCTTT
v_call: TRBV6-5; j_call: TRBJ2-3; d_call: TRBD1; clone_size: once; cdr3_aa: CATRTGYSTDTQYF; cdr3_nt: TGTGCCACCAGGACAGGGTATAGCACAGATACGCAGTATTTT
v_call: TRBV6-5; j_call: TRBJ1-4; d_call: -; clone_size: -; cdr3_aa: CASTVGAWEKLFF; cdr3_nt: TGTGCCAGCACCGTCGGAGCTTGGGAAAAACTGTTTTTT
v_call: TRBV9; j_call: TRBJ2-3; d_call: -; clone_size: -; cdr3_aa: CASSVGEHPTDTQYF; cdr3_nt: TGTGCCAGCAGCGTGGGCGAGCATCCCACAGATACGCAGTATTTT
v_call: TRBV19; j_call: TRBJ1-1; d_call: -; clone_size: -; cdr3_aa: CASSIAVLGTEAFF; cdr3_nt: TGTGCCAGTAGTATAGCTGTCTTGGGGACTGAAGCTTTCTTT
v_call: TRBV21-1; j_call: TRBJ1-6; d_call: -; clone_size: -; cdr3_aa: CASSATCGRQGLRVGSPLHF; cdr3_nt: TGTGCCAGCAGCGCCACCTGTGGTCGACAGGGTCTCAGGGTAGGATCACCCCTCCACTTT
v_call: TRBV7-3; j_call: TRBJ2-1; d_call: TRBD2; clone_size: few; cdr3_aa: CASSLSGGSGNEQFF; cdr3_nt: TGTGCCAGCAGCTTAAGTGGCGGGAGTGGCAATGAGCAGTTCTTC
v_call: TRBV29-1; j_call: TRBJ2-3; d_call: -; clone_size: -; cdr3_aa: CSVGQGGKTDTQYF; cdr3_nt: TGCAGCGTTGGGCAGGGGGGAAAGACAGATACGCAGTATTTT
v_call: TRBV12-3/TRBV12-4; j_call: TRBJ1-2; d_call: -; clone_size: few; cdr3_aa: CASSRTAPYGYTF; cdr3_nt: TGTGCCAGCAGTCGGACAGCGCCCTATGGCTACACCTTC
v_call: TRBV20-1; j_call: TRBJ1-2; d_call: TRBD1; clone_size: -; cdr3_aa: CSASVTRGRGDGYTF; cdr3_nt: TGCAGTGCTAGTGTCACCAGGGGGCGGGGGGATGGCTACACCTTC
v_call: TRBV30; j_call: TRBJ2-1; d_call: TRBD2; clone_size: -; cdr3_aa: CAWSVLSGRYNEQFF; cdr3_nt: TGTGCCTGGAGTGTACTGAGCGGGAGGTACAATGAGCAGTTCTTC
v_call: TRBV3-1/TRBV3-2; j_call: TRBJ2-5; d_call: -; clone_size: -; cdr3_aa: CASSRPPPQETQYF; cdr3_nt: TGTGCCAGCAGCCGACCGCCCCCACAAGAGACCCAGTACTTC
v_call: TRBV29-1; j_call: TRBJ2-1; d_call: TRBD1; clone_size: -; cdr3_aa: CSVARDRGFNEQFF; cdr3_nt: TGCAGCGTGGCCCGGGACAGGGGGTTCAATGAGCAGTTCTTC
v_call: TRBV12-3/TRBV12-4; j_call: TRBJ1-3; d_call: -; clone_size: -; cdr3_aa: CASRMTSGNTIYF; cdr3_nt: TGTGCCAGCAGGATGACCTCTGGAAACACCATATATTTT
v_call: TRBV6-5; j_call: TRBJ2-3; d_call: TRBD1; clone_size: -; cdr3_aa: CASSPTGMPDTQYF; cdr3_nt: TGTGCCAGCAGTCCGACAGGGATGCCAGATACGCAGTATTTT
v_call: TRBV6-5; j_call: TRBJ2-3; d_call: -; clone_size: -; cdr3_aa: CASRLDSYTDTQYF; cdr3_nt: TGTGCCAGCAGGTTAGACAGCTACACAGATACGCAGTATTTT
v_call: TRBV27; j_call: TRBJ2-3; d_call: -; clone_size: -; cdr3_aa: CASALRFTDTQYF; cdr3_nt: TGTGCCAGCGCCTTACGGTTCACAGATACGCAGTATTTT
v_call: TRBV7-3; j_call: TRBJ2-3; d_call: TRBD1; clone_size: -; cdr3_aa: CASSLGQGATDTQYF; cdr3_nt: TGTGCCAGCAGCTTAGGACAGGGGGCGACAGATACGCAGTATTTT
v_call: TRBV5-1; j_call: TRBJ1-3; d_call: -; clone_size: -; cdr3_aa: CASSLEASSGNTIYF; cdr3_nt: TGCGCCAGCAGCTTGGAAGCCAGCTCTGGAAACACCATATATTTT
v_call: TRBV12-3/TRBV12-4; j_call: TRBJ2-3; d_call: -; clone_size: medium-sized; cdr3_aa: CASSFSTDTQYF; cdr3_nt: TGTGCCAGCAGCTTTAGCACAGATACGCAGTATTTT
v_call: TRBV18; j_call: TRBJ1-6; d_call: -; clone_size: -; cdr3_aa: CASSPRDGHNSPLHF; cdr3_nt: TGTGCCAGCTCACCTCGGGACGGACATAATTCACCCCTCCACTTT
v_call: TRBV6-5; j_call: TRBJ2-6; d_call: -; clone_size: -; cdr3_aa: CASSSAGNSGANVLTF; cdr3_nt: TGTGCCAGCAGTTCCGCCGGGAACTCTGGGGCCAACGTCCTGACTTTC
v_call: TRBV21-1; j_call: TRBJ2-1; d_call: -; clone_size: -; cdr3_aa: CASSILRDKQVVDEQFF; cdr3_nt: TGTGCCAGCAGCATTCTCCGGGACAAACAGGTAGTGGATGAGCAGTTCTTC
v_call: TRBV7-3; j_call: TRBJ2-1; d_call: TRBD1; clone_size: -; cdr3_aa: CASSPRQGSYNEQFF; cdr3_nt: TGTGCCAGCAGCCCCCGACAGGGCTCCTACAATGAGCAGTTCTTC
v_call: TRBV10-3; j_call: TRBJ2-5; d_call: -; clone_size: once; cdr3_aa: CAISGLEFSETQYF; cdr3_nt: TGTGCCATCAGTGGCCTAGAATTTTCAGAGACCCAGTACTTC